Given below is one TCR beta chain in context. V dropped 5 bases and J dropped 5 bases, with 18 bases sitting between them. Germline V lookup: CDR1 SEHNR, CDR2 FQNEAQ (reference sequence). The CDR3 length is 15 residues. The data are from a study of blood T cell repertoires in COVID-19. Whole-study context: T cells, B-cell-depleted T cells, or PBMCs supplied cDNA or gDNA.

Original processing methods: Estimates of nucleated cell counts were drawn from the amplification of reference gene primers. Sequenced by immunoSEQ multiplex PCR; TCRdb stores in-frame clones only, minus some. The D gene and trimming were derived from the DNA, and the V and J assignments and clone size from that table. The sample has 130,000 or so clones, around 86% seen once. This chain connects TRBV7-9 to TRBJ1-1; no clear D. Input material: peripheral blood. This sequence was found in a middle-aged man with active COVID-19. The chain's CDR3 is CASSPPGAGGTEAFF. CDR3 DNA: TGTGCCAGCAGCCCTCCCGGAGCCGGCGGGACTGAAGCTTTCTTT.